This T cell receptor (beta chain) was profiled in a study of T cells after yellow fever vaccination. This clonotype was found a few times. V was cut by 3 bases and J by 4 bases, with 11 bases left in between. This CDR3 spans 13 amino acids. Germline-derived CDR1 and CDR2 are SQVTM and ANQGSEA. TCRdb passed the 5' RACE reads through MiXCR, listing each CDR3 protein once. This table holds 450,000 to 600,000 distinct CDR3 sequences, approximately 15% found once. The specimen was PBMCs, collected on the day of the yellow fever booster vaccination. The V and J genes are TRBV29-1 and TRBJ2-3, with D hard to call. The TCR originated in a man aged 25 to 40 who received the YFV17D yellow fever vaccine. DNA for the CDR3: TGCAGCGTTGAGGTGTCCCGGTCAGATACGCAGTATTTT. Translation gives CSVEVSRSDTQYF.